The 9 T cell receptor beta chains reported below all come from one sample, sequenced in a study of blood T cell repertoires in COVID-19. Assay used: immunoSEQ multiplex PCR; TCRdb lists only in-frame clones, some missing. The repertoire holds over 65,000 clones, with 86% as singletons. The specimen sequenced was peripheral blood. These TCRs come from a human donor in a cohort sampled during active COVID-19.

The V call is TRBV18, the J call TRBJ1-1, with D unclear. This CDR3 is 14 amino acids long. Trimming cost V 4 bases and J 1 base, with 10 bases left between them. Germline V gene lookup returns CDR1 KGHSH and CDR2 LQKENI. The CDR3 DNA is TGTGCCAGCTCACGGGCCCCGAAGAACACTGAAGCTTTCTTT. This gives the protein CASSRAPKNTEAFF.

The CDR3 DNA follows: TGTGCCATCAGTGAGCTCCCGACGAGGGGCTACACCTTC. It encodes CAISELPTRGYTF. V usage is TRBV10-3 and J usage is TRBJ1-2; D is uncertain. Looked up from germline, CDR1 is ENHRY and CDR2 is SYGVKD. CDR3 size: 13 residues. V was trimmed by 2 bases and J by 8 bases, leaving 12 bases between them.

The chain combines TRBV18 with TRBJ1-4; weak D call: TRBD1 (6 bases). Germline V gene data show CDR1 as KGHSH and CDR2 as LQKENI. This CDR3 comprises 15 residues. V dropped 6 bases and J dropped 8 bases, with 19 bases sitting between them. This CDR3 is CASSPPQGFHEKLFF. The DNA of the CDR3 is TGTGCCAGCTCGCCTCCTCAGGGGTTTCACGAAAAACTGTTTTTT.

In its sample, this clone was seen once. The V gene is TRBV28, the J gene TRBJ1-6; possible D gene TRBD1, 5 bases. Germline-derived CDR1 and CDR2 are MDHEN and SYDVKM. V gave up 3 bases and J gave up 3 bases, with 12 bases separating them. CDR3 length equals 16 residues. The CDR3 spells CASSLVRQGYNSPLHF. CDR3 bases: TGTGCCAGCAGTTTGGTCCGGCAGGGCTATAATTCACCCCTCCACTTT.

There are a few counts of this clone. The chain is built from TRBV7-2 and TRBJ2-1; possibly TRBD2 for D (6 bases). The CDR3 sequence is 17 residues long. V was cut by 1 base and J by 4 bases, with 17 bases left in between. Germline lookup yields CDR1 SGHTA and CDR2 FQGNSA. For the CDR3, the DNA is TGTGCCAGCAGCTTAGTGAGACTAGGGTTTCCTTACAATGAGCAGTTCTTC. Translated: CASSLVRLGFPYNEQFF.

This sequence joins TRBV6-6 and TRBJ1-5, with 8 bases fitting TRBD1. CDR3 length: 15 amino acids. The germline V gene has CDR1 MNHNY and CDR2 SVGAGI (reference sequence). Trimming removed 0 bases from V and 2 bases from J; junction bases left unmatched: 0. In DNA, the CDR3 is TGTGCCAGCAGTTACTCGACAGGGGGCAATCAGCCCCAGCATTTT. It yields the protein CASSYSTGGNQPQHF.

V gene TRBV3-1 (or the pseudogene TRBV3-2) combines with J gene TRBJ1-2; 7 positions agree with TRBD1. Trimming at V came to 0 bases and at J to 2 bases, leaving 3 bases not matched to a gene. CDR1 and CDR2 from the germline V gene are LGHDT and YNNKEL (reference sequence). This CDR3 is 15 amino acids long. The CDR3 here is CASSQEGQINYGYTF. CDR3 DNA sequence: TGTGCCAGCAGCCAAGAGGGACAGATCAACTATGGCTACACCTTC.

CDR3 amino acids: CASSSDRGVGFLNTEAFF. CDR3 in DNA: TGTGCCAGCAGCTCCGACAGGGGCGTGGGGTTCCTGAACACTGAAGCTTTCTTT. The chain links TRBV5-5 to TRBJ1-1, with 8 bases aligning to TRBD1. Germline lookup yields CDR1 SGHKS and CDR2 YYEKEE (reference sequence). CDR3 size: 18 residues. V trimming: 3 bases; J trimming: 0 bases; junction bases outside the gene matches: 13.

This chain uses TRBV5-1 with TRBJ2-1, with D tentatively TRBD2 (7 bases). Looked up from germline, CDR1 is SGHRS and CDR2 is YFSETQ. Trimming took 1 base from V and 7 from J, leaving 21 bases between them. The CDR3 is 17 residues long. The CDR3 here is CASSLNGLGAGGNEQFF. The CDR3 bases are TGCGCCAGCAGCTTGAACGGTCTGGGGGCCGGGGGGAATGAGCAGTTCTTC.